The clone carrying this TCR beta chain has only a few counts. Its antigen is still unknown. This record comes from a study of CD8+ T cells in alopecia areata. Study details: For the treated group, dosing was oral tofacitinib at 5 to 10 mg twice daily.

The treatment is: oral pan-JAK inhibitor, 5-10 mg twice daily. Study-level findings and limits: Sequences from scalp samples also cover resident alphabeta T cells of normal skin.

CDR1 is LNHDA, CDR2 SQIVND, per germline (reference sequence). The CDR3 loop spans 13 amino acids. V lost 4 bases and J lost 10, with 11 bases in between. Isolated RNA was reverse transcribed into cDNA used as the sequencing template. Only in-frame clones appear in the TCRdb table, and some are missing; sequencing was by immunoSEQ multiplex PCR. Of hundreds of thousands of clones in the sample, approximately 60% were seen once. The sequence derives from a human donor with alopecia areata. Material: CD4+ T cells sorted from blood, obtained around week 54, from a patient treated with tofacitinib. V usage is TRBV19 and J usage is TRBJ1-6; D possibly corresponds to TRBD1 (5 bases). The CDR3, as DNA: TGTGCCAGTAGTACGGACATTCAGTCACCCCTCCACTTT. Its translation is CASSTDIQSPLHF.